What follows are 30 T cell receptor beta chains derived from one specimen sequenced in a study of blood T cell repertoires in COVID-19. The assay was immunoSEQ multiplex PCR, and TCRdb's table has in-frame clones only and misses some. The sample consists of over 50,000 clones, about 81% of them appearing once. Material: peripheral blood. The receptors were gathered from a man aged 80 or over with acute or convalescent COVID-19.

V and J are TRBV27 and TRBJ2-3; the D gene is possibly TRBD2 (5 bases). Germline V gene lookup returns CDR1 MNHEY and CDR2 SMNVEV (reference sequence). CDR3 size: 13 residues. Trimming stripped 0 bases from V and 8 bases from J, with 9 bases between. The CDR3 here is CASSLSIRGTQYF. CDR3 DNA sequence: TGTGCCAGCAGTTTATCGATACGGGGTACGCAGTATTTT.

This chain connects TRBV5-4 to TRBJ1-2, with 8 nucleotides matching TRBD1. The CDR3 extends over 15 amino acids. V shed 4 bases, J shed 4 bases, and the junction held 9 bases outside the gene matches. Germline CDR1 SGHNT, CDR2 YYREEE (reference sequence). The DNA of the CDR3 is TGTGCCAGCAGCCCCGTTGCAGGGGGCGGCTATGGCTACACCTTC. Translated, it gives CASSPVAGGGYGYTF.

The DNA for the CDR3 is TGTGCCAGCTCGCCGGCCCTATCGGGACAGGAGGTATATGAGCAGTTCTTC. Translated: CASSPALSGQEVYEQFF. This sequence joins TRBV18 and TRBJ2-1, with 8 nucleotides matching TRBD1. V was pared by 6 bases and J by 8 bases, with 18 bases of the junction left unmatched. The CDR3 spans 17 residues. Germline V gene lookup returns CDR1 KGHSH and CDR2 LQKENI.

The chain combines TRBV7-2 with TRBJ1-1; D may be TRBD1 (6 bases). The CDR3 covers 14 residues. The germline V gene encodes CDR1 SGHTA and CDR2 FQGNSA. The V end was cut by 5 bases, the J end by 0 bases, with 10 bases between. CDR3: CASSTGQLNTEAFF. CDR3 DNA sequence: TGTGCCAGCAGCACCGGACAGCTGAACACTGAAGCTTTCTTT.

The chain links TRBV7-2 to TRBJ1-2; 9 bases match TRBD1. This CDR3 contains 15 residues. The V and J ends lost 5 bases and 4 bases, in that order; junction bases with no gene match: 8. Germline assignment: CDR1 SGHTA and CDR2 FQGNSA. The chain's CDR3 is CASSPGTGSPYGYTF. The CDR3 DNA sequence: TGTGCCAGCAGCCCAGGGACAGGGTCCCCCTATGGCTACACCTTC. The complete variable domain, with remaining parts taken from reference TRBV7-2 and TRBJ1-2, reads GAGVSQSPSNKVTEKGKDVELRCDPISGHTALYWYRQSLGQGLEFLIYFQGNSAPDKSGLPSDRFSAERTGGSVSTLTIQRTQQEDSAVYLCASSPGTGSPYGYTFGSGTRLTVV.

The chain is built from TRBV7-9 and TRBJ1-1; TRBD1 aligns across 7 bases. The CDR3 consists of 11 residues. The junction had 2 bases not matched to a gene; V was cut back by 11 bases and J by 2 bases. Germline V gene sequence: CDR1 SEHNR, CDR2 FQNEAQ (reference sequence). The CDR3 DNA follows: TGTGCCGGACAGGCCAACACTGAAGCTTTCTTT. This encodes CAGQANTEAFF.

A few counts support this clone. The chain carries TRBV19 and TRBJ2-3; the match to TRBD1 covers 7 bases. Germline-derived CDR1 and CDR2 are LNHDA and SQIVND (reference sequence). The CDR3 length is 14 residues. Germline trimming cut 9 bases from V and 2 bases from J; bases unmatched to any gene: 8. The CDR3 spells CASSGQLFTDTQYF. CDR3 in DNA: TGTGCCAGCTCGGGACAGCTATTCACAGATACGCAGTATTTT. Full variable domain (rest looked up from reference TRBV19 and TRBJ2-3): DGGITQSPKYLFRKEGQNVTLSCEQNLNHDAMYWYRQDPGQGLRLIYYSQIVNDFQKGDIAEGYSVSREKKESFPLTVTSAQKNPTAFYLCASSGQLFTDTQYFGPGTRLTVL.

The rearrangement links TRBV6-5 to TRBJ1-6, with 9 bases matching TRBD1. Germline CDR1 reads MNHEY; CDR2 reads SVGAGI. CDR3 length: 14 amino acids. V lost 6 bases to trimming and J lost 7 bases; unmatched junction nucleotides: 4. In nucleotides, the CDR3 is TGTGCCAGCAGATGGGACAGGGACAATTCACCCCTCCACTTT. Amino acids: CASRWDRDNSPLHF.

This clone was found many times. This chain links TRBV19 with TRBJ1-2; possibly TRBD1 for D (6 bases). Trimming shortened V by 7 bases and J by 2 bases, and 11 bases separated the two germline ends. The CDR3 has 13 amino acids. Germline CDR1 LNHDA, CDR2 SQIVND (reference sequence). CDR3 residues: CASNPDRNYGYTF. CDR3 DNA: TGTGCCAGTAACCCGGACAGAAACTATGGCTACACCTTC.

The chain combines TRBV28 with TRBJ2-7; 9 nucleotides line up with TRBD1. V trimming: 6 bases; J trimming: 2 bases; junction bases outside the gene matches: 5. The germline CDR1 and CDR2 sequences are MDHEN and SYDVKM. This CDR3 has 14 residues. CDR3 protein: CASRTDRGTYEQYF. DNA of the CDR3: TGTGCCAGCAGGACGGACAGGGGCACCTACGAGCAGTACTTC.

V is TRBV6-2 or TRBV6-3 and J is TRBJ1-1, with D uncertain. The V gene lost 0 bases and the J gene lost 5 bases, with 4 bases spanning the gap. Germline loops: CDR1 MNHEY, CDR2 SVGEGT. The CDR3 consists of 12 residues. The CDR3 DNA sequence: TGTGCCAGCAGTTACTCGAGGACTGAAGCTTTCTTT. Translating it yields CASSYSRTEAFF.

The chain has TRBV4-2 and TRBJ1-4, with 7 bases aligning to TRBD1. V dropped 0 bases and J dropped 4; count of bases not matched to a gene: 8. Germline lookup yields CDR1 LGHNA and CDR2 YNFKEQ. This CDR3 is 17 amino acids long. The CDR3 is CASSQDGRGPGNEKLFF. The CDR3 DNA follows: TGTGCCAGCAGCCAAGACGGGAGGGGGCCTGGTAATGAAAAACTGTTTTTT.

J is TRBJ2-5 and V is TRBV15; D call uncertain. The CDR3 consists of 13 residues. Germline lookup yields CDR1 LNHNV and CDR2 YYDKDF (reference sequence). V dropped 3 bases and J dropped 4 bases, with 9 bases sitting between them. The CDR3 loop is CATSSLRIETQYF. Here the CDR3 DNA reads TGTGCCACCAGCAGCTTGAGGATAGAGACCCAGTACTTC.

The chain uses TRBV2 and TRBJ1-2, with D maybe TRBD1 (5 bases). Trimming cost V 5 bases and J 1 base, with 8 bases left between them. The germline V gene encodes CDR1 SNHLY and CDR2 FYNNEI. The CDR3 extends over 13 amino acids. CDR3 region: CASSLTVNYGYTF. CDR3 bases: TGTGCCAGCAGTTTGACAGTTAACTATGGCTACACCTTC. The full variable domain, its missing parts supplied by reference TRBV2 and TRBJ1-2, is EPEVTQTPSHQVTQMGQEVILRCVPISNHLYFYWYRQILGQKVEFLVSFYNNEISEKSEIFDDQFSVERPDGSNFTLKIRSTKLEDSAMYFCASSLTVNYGYTFGSGTRLTVV.

This chain links TRBV3-1 (or the pseudogene TRBV3-2) with TRBJ2-7, with 7 bases matching TRBD1. CDR3 length equals 15 residues. Germline V gene data show CDR1 as LGHDT and CDR2 as YNNKEL (reference sequence). The junction had 13 bases not matched to a gene; V was cut back by 4 bases and J by 7 bases. This chain's CDR3 is CASSPQGSGVWEQYF. In DNA, the CDR3 is TGTGCCAGCAGCCCACAGGGGTCGGGCGTTTGGGAGCAGTACTTC.

The V call is TRBV5-1, the J call TRBJ1-4; 7 nucleotides match TRBD1. Losses at the gene ends were 4 bases for V and 2 bases for J; bases not matched to a gene: 5. Germline V gives CDR1 SGHRS, CDR2 YFSETQ. This CDR3 is 15 amino acids long. The CDR3 DNA sequence: TGCGCCAGCAGCCCGGAACAGGGGACTAATGAAAAACTGTTTTTT. Its translation: CASSPEQGTNEKLFF.

The chain links TRBV4-3 to TRBJ2-2; tentatively, D is TRBD2 (6 bases). The length of the CDR3 is 15 residues. Trimming took 0 bases from V and 5 from J, leaving 10 bases between them. The V gene's germline CDR1 is LGHNA and CDR2 YSLEER. The DNA of the CDR3 is TGCGCCAGCAGCCAAGAACCGGGAGATACCGGGGAGCTGTTTTTT. This translates into CASSQEPGDTGELFF.

This sequence joins TRBV23-1 and TRBJ1-5, with 9 nucleotides matching TRBD1. TRBV23-1 is filed as an ORF, its function uncertain. Trimming at V came to 4 bases and at J to 7 bases, leaving 8 bases not matched to a gene. The CDR3 is 15 amino acids. CDR3 sequence reads: CASSLRDRVGQPQHF. CDR3 in DNA: TGCGCCAGCAGTCTTAGGGACAGGGTGGGACAGCCCCAGCATTTT.

The chain links TRBV24-1 to TRBJ2-1, with a possible D match to TRBD1 (6 bases). The CDR3 covers 13 residues. Germline CDR1 is KGHDR and CDR2 is SFDVKD. The V and J ends lost 8 bases and 8 bases respectively, with 15 bases between them. This CDR3 is CATTNQGSDEQFF. CDR3 nucleotide sequence: TGTGCCACCACTAACCAGGGGAGCGATGAGCAGTTCTTC.

The V gene is TRBV7-9, the J gene TRBJ2-1, with 14 bases identical to TRBD2. J gave up 8 bases and V 4 bases, and 7 bases lay outside the gene matches. The CDR3 extends over 16 amino acids. CDR1 and CDR2 (germline): SEHNR, FQNEAQ (reference sequence). The CDR3 region is CASSSPGTSGRYEQFF. The CDR3 bases are TGTGCCAGCAGCTCCCCCGGGACTAGCGGGAGATATGAGCAGTTCTTC.

The V gene is TRBV6-2 or TRBV6-3, the J gene TRBJ2-2, with no clear D. From germline, CDR1 is MNHEY and CDR2 SVGEGT. CDR3 size: 11 residues. Trimming cost V 4 bases and J 6 bases, with 3 bases left between them. CDR3 DNA: TGTGCCAGCAGTTCAGCCGGGGAGCTGTTTTTT. Translation: CASSSAGELFF.

J is TRBJ2-1 and V is TRBV11-2; 8 positions match TRBD2. The germline gives CDR1 SGHAT, CDR2 FQNNGV. J lost 8 bases, V lost 5 bases, and 11 bases had no gene match. This CDR3 has 15 residues. The CDR3 loop reads CASSRSGGPGDEQFF. The CDR3 DNA sequence: TGTGCCAGCAGCCGAAGCGGGGGCCCTGGGGATGAGCAGTTCTTC.

This clone was seen a handful of times. The V gene is TRBV9, the J gene TRBJ2-1; TRBD2 matches 9 bases. The ends lost 1 base at V and 6 bases at J; junction bases unmatched: 5. This CDR3 comprises 15 residues. The germline V gene has CDR1 SGDLS and CDR2 YYNGEE. As DNA, the CDR3 is TGTGCCAGCAGCGTAACTAGCGGGCTAGGCAATGAGCAGTTCTTC. Encoded protein: CASSVTSGLGNEQFF.

J is TRBJ2-4 and V is TRBV2; 9 bases align to TRBD2. There are 16 residues in the CDR3. The J segment lost 6 bases and the V segment lost 4 bases, leaving 10 bases of the junction unmatched. Germline values: CDR1 SNHLY, CDR2 FYNNEI. CDR3 coding DNA: TGTGCCAGCAGTGGCCATAGCGGGGGCAGGGGAAACATTCAGTACTTC. This codes for CASSGHSGGRGNIQYF.

This clone was seen only once. The V gene is TRBV9, the J gene TRBJ2-3; 13 bases are a match to TRBD2. V lost 4 bases and J lost 6; bases outside the gene matches: 8. This CDR3 is built from 16 residues. Germline lookup yields CDR1 SGDLS and CDR2 YYNGEE. The CDR3 nucleotides are TGTGCCAGCAGCCCCCCGGGACTAGCGGGACAGGATACGCAGTATTTT. Encoded protein: CASSPPGLAGQDTQYF.

The chain links TRBV14 to TRBJ2-2, with D uncertain. This CDR3 has 16 residues. Trimming took off 2 bases at V and 1 base at J, with 11 bases between the two ends. Germline lookup yields CDR1 SGHDN and CDR2 FVKESK. The CDR3 is CASSQLRLRNTGELFF. The CDR3 region has the DNA TGTGCCAGCAGCCAACTGCGATTGCGGAACACCGGGGAGCTGTTTTTT.

Only one count was recorded for this clone. The CDR3 is CASTPSYEQYF. The CDR3 region has the DNA TGTGCCAGCACCCCTTCCTACGAGCAGTACTTC. The chain uses TRBV11-2 and TRBJ2-7; D remains ambiguous. CDR1 is SGHAT and CDR2 is FQNNGV in the germline V gene. Trimming removed 7 bases from V and 1 base from J, with 5 bases in between. The CDR3 has 11 amino acids. The variable domain in full, with the rest retrieved from reference TRBV11-2 and TRBJ2-7, is EAGVAQSPRYKIIEKRQSVAFWCNPISGHATLYWYQQILGQGPKLLIQFQNNGVVDDSQLPKDRFSAERLKGVDSTLKIQPAKLEDSAVYLCASTPSYEQYFGPGTRLTVT.

A few counts support this clone. The chain has TRBV29-1 and TRBJ2-1, with 10 bases fitting TRBD1. CDR3 length: 13 amino acids. CDR1 SQVTM and CDR2 ANQGSEA come from the germline V gene. The junction had 9 bases not matched to a gene; V was cut back by 6 bases and J by 10 bases. The CDR3 loop is CSVRQGAWNEQFF. In DNA, the CDR3 is TGCAGCGTGAGACAGGGGGCCTGGAACGAGCAGTTCTTC.

The chain recombines TRBV25-1 with TRBJ1-3; D may be TRBD1 (6 bases). V was trimmed by 7 bases and J by 4 bases, leaving 23 bases between them. Germline CDR1 and CDR2: MGHDK and SYGVNS. The CDR3 spans 17 residues. The CDR3 coding sequence is TGTGCCAGCACGGACCGGGACATCCAGACGGGAGGAAACACCATATATTTT. Encoded protein: CASTDRDIQTGGNTIYF.

The chain uses TRBV18 and TRBJ2-7; 15 nucleotides match TRBD2. V shed 3 bases, J shed 4 bases, and the junction held 7 bases outside the gene matches. Germline V gene data show CDR1 as KGHSH and CDR2 as LQKENI. The CDR3 totals 17 residues. CDR3 nucleotides: TGTGCCAGCTCACCTATCTATGGGACTAGCGGGGGGTACGAGCAGTACTTC. Its protein product is CASSPIYGTSGGYEQYF. Together with reference TRBV18 and TRBJ2-7, the CDR3 gives the full variable domain: NAGVMQNPRHLVRRRGQEARLRCSPMKGHSHVYWYRQLPEEGLKFMVYLQKENIIDESGMPKERFSAEFPKEGPSILRIQQVVRGDSAAYFCASSPIYGTSGGYEQYFGPGTRLTVT.